This T cell receptor (beta chain) was captured in a study of T cell changes during pregnancy in multiple sclerosis. Measured with immunoSEQ multiplex PCR; TCRdb has only the in-frame clones, and not every one. The top ten hold about 2.5% of the sample, which has fewer than 85,000 clones, 85% to 95% seen once. CDR1 is SGHTS, CDR2 YDEGEE, per germline. With V trimmed by 6 bases and J by 6 bases, 7 bases remained unmatched. This CDR3 comprises 15 residues. The genes are TRBV5-8 and TRBJ2-2; 11 bases align to TRBD1. This TCR derives from a female donor with multiple sclerosis, enrolled in a pregnancy study. Source: peripheral blood, taken before pregnancy. The CDR3 sequence is CASNSGQGDSGELFF. DNA of the CDR3: TGTGCCAGCAACTCGGGACAGGGGGACTCCGGGGAGCTGTTTTTT.